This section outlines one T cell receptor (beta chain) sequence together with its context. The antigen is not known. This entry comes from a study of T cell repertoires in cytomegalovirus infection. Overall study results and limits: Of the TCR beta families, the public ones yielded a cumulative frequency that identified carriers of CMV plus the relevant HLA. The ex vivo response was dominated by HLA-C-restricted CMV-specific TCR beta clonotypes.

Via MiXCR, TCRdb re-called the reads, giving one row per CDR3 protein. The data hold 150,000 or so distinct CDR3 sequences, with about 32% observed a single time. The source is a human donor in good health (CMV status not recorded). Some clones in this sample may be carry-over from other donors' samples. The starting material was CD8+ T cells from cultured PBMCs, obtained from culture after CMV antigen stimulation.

The CDR3 DNA is TGTGCCAGCAGTCCACTCGAGACAGATACGCAGTATTTT. This encodes CASSPLETDTQYF. The chain combines TRBV12-3 or TRBV12-4 with TRBJ2-3; D is uncertain. The CDR3 loop spans 13 amino acids. V lost 5 bases, J lost 3 bases, and 9 bases lay in between.